This T cell receptor (beta chain) comes out of a study of CD8 T cells in Susac syndrome (dated by TCRdb to the late 2010s). For the wider study: The study used repertoire sequencing to test whether antigen drove CD8+ T cell activation and differentiation in Susac syndrome. CD8+ T cell repertoire clonality was compared between about a dozen healthy donors, some 14 Susac syndrome patients and about 15 multiple sclerosis patients.

RNA was extracted with the RNeasy kit and roughly 0.45 to 1 ug was reverse transcribed using random hexamers. The immunoSEQ multiplex PCR assay, covering 54 Vbeta and 13 Jbeta segments, was used to amplify TCR beta CDR3 regions. To correct PCR amplification bias, a synthetic template baseline was used for both primer optimization and computational correction. The study's own analysis went as follows. Reads were assigned to V, D and J genes according to IMGT and analyzed in immunoSEQ Analyzer, with only productive sequences retained. Clonality was computed as one minus Shannon entropy normalized by log2 of the number of productive unique sequences. For each patient and control, public and private clones were evaluated within the 100 most prevalent clones. Susac-specific clones were defined as absent from healthy and MS cohorts, about 1,100 published viral clones and other ImmuneACCESS disease sequences. In TCRdb, the public reads were trimmed at Q25 with fastp and aligned with MiXCR, with productive beta chains retained. Records with the same CDR3 protein are collapsed into one entry carrying the most frequent genes and DNA. TCRdb, not the original authors, processed these V and J calls. In this sample the table shows 100,000 to 150,000 distinct CDR3 sequences, over 90% of which occur a single time. The ten top clones hold roughly 0.3% of the sample.

Results and caveats for the whole study, not just this receptor: The study acknowledged that relatively few individuals were included in the TCR sequencing and HLA analysis.

High-throughput TCR beta sequencing profiled peripheral blood CD8+ and CD4+ T cells from healthy donors, Susac syndrome patients and multiple sclerosis patients. The multiple sclerosis controls were treatment-naive patients whose relapsing-remitting disease, either stable or active, fulfilled the revised McDonald criteria. Bulk CD8+ and CD4+ T cells were purified magnetically by negative isolation, whereas CD8+ TEMRA cells were enriched by FACS. Blood was drawn into EDTA tubes, processed within 24 hours, and PBMCs were isolated by density gradient centrifugation. PBMCs intended for TCR sequencing were frozen in liquid nitrogen and were later thawed in a 37 degrees C water bath. Purity of sorted or isolated CD4+, CD8+ and CD8+ TEMRA cells was at least 90%. About this clonotype: Its antigen is unknown. Base qualities are missing; no much larger clone stands one base away.

V is clipped by 5 bases and J by 4 bases, and the sequence between their germline boundaries is 17 bases long. CDR1 is given as SGHAT and CDR2 as FQNNGV, both from the germline V gene. Taken from cysteine to phenylalanine, the CDR3 has 15 residues. Solely the CDR3 DNA is kept, with 45 bases framed from the first base. The TCR sequence derives from a human donor with multiple sclerosis. Material: CD8+ T cells from PBMCs. The rearrangement joined TRBV11-2 to TRBJ1-1, and perhaps TRBD1 as D gene, on 6 matching bases. The base sequence is TGTGCCAGCAGCCCGATGGGGGAAGGGGGCACTGAAGCTTTCTTT. This sequence encodes CASSPMGEGGTEAFF.